This record concerns one T cell receptor beta chain sequence. This sample was included in a study of early T cells in non-severe SARS-CoV-2 infection. About the study: Chains from this unsorted whole-blood bulk RNA could not be paired.

Researchers tagged individual cDNA molecules with unique molecular identifiers. Using its own MiXCR run on the 5' RACE reads, TCRdb lists one record per CDR3 protein. The data show tens of thousands of distinct CDR3 sequences, approximately 12% seen once. This CDR3 has 16 residues. V was clipped by 3 bases and J by 2 bases; unmatched bases: 3. The V gene's germline CDR1 is SNHLY and CDR2 FYNNEI. The receptor was isolated from an adult who was a healthcare worker with PCR-confirmed SARS-CoV-2 infection or an uninfected control (not recorded which). The chain links TRBV2 to TRBJ2-4, with TRBD2 identical over 11 bases. Here the sequenced sample was whole blood, taken at baseline. CDR3 DNA sequence: TGTGCCAGCAGTGATACTAGCGGGGGATCCAAAAACATTCAGTACTTC. It is translated as CASSDTSGGSKNIQYF.